The 5 T cell receptor beta chains given below trace back to one sample, sequenced in a study of T cell repertoires in cytomegalovirus infection. TCRdb analysed the reads with MiXCR anew, one entry per CDR3 protein. Of approximately 76,000 distinct CDR3 sequences listed, approximately 42% are singletons. These TCRs are of unknown antigen specificity. The specimen comprised CD8+ T cells from cultured PBMCs, sampled from culture after CMV antigen stimulation. The origin of the receptors is a human donor in good health (CMV status not recorded). Some clones in this sample may be carry-over from other donors' samples.

V gene TRBV7-6 combines with J gene TRBJ1-5; possible D gene TRBD1, 6 bases. Germline V gene sequence: CDR1 SGHVS, CDR2 FNYEAQ. This CDR3 comprises 18 residues. With 5 bases removed from V and 2 bases from J, the gap between germline ends came to 22 bases. CDR3 coding DNA: TGTGCCAGCAGCCTAGAGGGGGACATCCCTTCTCGCAATCAGCCCCAGCATTTT. Encoded protein: CASSLEGDIPSRNQPQHF.

This sequence joins TRBV7-9 and TRBJ1-1; perhaps TRBD1 as D (6 bases). This CDR3 spans 16 amino acids. Trimming left V 5 bases short and J 0 bases short, with 16 bases between. Germline CDR1 and CDR2: SEHNR and FQNEAQ (reference sequence). The CDR3 bases are TGTGCCAGCAGCCCCGGGGCAGGGGCCATGAACACTGAAGCTTTCTTT. Protein sequence: CASSPGAGAMNTEAFF.

This clonotype was seen only a few times. J is TRBJ2-7 and V is TRBV7-2; D not resolved. Trimming removed 0 bases from V and 3 bases from J, with 12 bases in between. The germline V gene encodes CDR1 SGHTA and CDR2 FQGNSA. The CDR3 is 15 residues long. As DNA, the CDR3 is TGTGCCAGCAGCTTAGCGAGTGGATTACACTACGAGCAGTACTTC. It encodes CASSLASGLHYEQYF.

The chain recombines TRBV19 with TRBJ2-7; TRBD1 matches 7 bases. CDR1 is LNHDA and CDR2 is SQIVND in the germline V gene (reference sequence). The CDR3 sequence is 15 residues long. V trimming: 6 bases; J trimming: 2 bases; junction bases outside the gene matches: 10. The CDR3 here is CASRFESTGAYEQYF. The CDR3 coding sequence is TGTGCCAGTAGATTTGAATCTACAGGGGCCTACGAGCAGTACTTC.

The chain joins TRBV6-6 to TRBJ2-1; 7 positions match TRBD2. This CDR3 contains 16 residues. Trimming took 5 bases from V and 0 from J; bases not matched to a gene: 7. CDR1 is MNHNY, CDR2 SVGAGI, per germline (reference sequence). CDR3 in DNA: TGTGCCAGCAGTGCAAGACTAGCCTTCTCCTACAATGAGCAGTTCTTC. Its translation: CASSARLAFSYNEQFF.